This TCR beta chain was sequenced during a study of T cells expressing NK-cell markers. For the study at large: Of eight sequenced donors, seven were HCMV-seropositive and one HCMV-seronegative. Regarding the study as a whole: These clonotypes, the leaders elsewhere, also led the CD3+CD56-NKG2C+ fraction in a handful of donors.

It was by 5'RACE template switching with UMIs that TCR beta cDNA was made. TCRdb re-called the 5' RACE reads and catalogs CDR3 proteins one per entry, DNA excluded. The sample totals 200,000 to 300,000 distinct CDR3 sequences; its top ten clones hold 0.39%. Details on this clonotype: Its antigen is unidentified.

This CDR3 comprises 16 residues. CDR1 DFQATT and CDR2 SNEGSKA come from the germline V gene (reference sequence). The sample taken for sequencing was blood T cells: a sorted CD56 or NKG2C T cell subset, CD4+ or CD8+ T cells, or bulk PBMC T cells (not recorded which). This chain links TRBV20-1 with TRBJ2-3; TCRdb gives TRBD2 as the D gene, but with no DNA this cannot be confirmed. This TCR derives from a man younger than 35 in good health. CDR3 loop: CSARGLAGGSPDTQYF.